The T cell receptor beta chain under discussion was sequenced for a study of T-cell memory formation after mild COVID-19. Employing constant-segment primers, 5'RACE generated TCR alpha and TCR beta cDNA libraries bearing sample barcodes and UMIs. MiXCR, applied by TCRdb to the 5' RACE reads, yields one record per CDR3 protein. The sample lists 200,000 or so distinct CDR3 sequences, 18% occurring once. This clonotype was detected a few times. The sequenced sample was PBMCs or a T cell subset sorted from them (not recorded which). This clonotype originated in an adult woman who had mild COVID-19 (a few samples of this study predate the infection). Cell type and time point are not known.

The CDR3 DNA is TGTGCCAGCAGCTTAGCAGGTATTTACAATGAGCAGTTCTTC. Translating it yields CASSLAGIYNEQFF. The chain employs TRBV7-2 and TRBJ2-1, with D unclear. Germline V gene lookup returns CDR1 SGHTA and CDR2 FQGNSA. The CDR3 is made up of 14 amino acids. V lost 0 bases, J lost 4 bases, and 7 bases lay in between.